Listed below are T cell receptor beta chains from one sample, sequenced in a study of blood T cell repertoires in COVID-19. The data were produced by immunoSEQ multiplex PCR, yet TCRdb's version contains in-frame clones alone and is incomplete. Among about 250,000 clones listed, around nine tenths were seen once. The sequencing sample was made of PBMCs or T cells enriched from blood (not recorded which). The source is a man aged 35 to 55 who had recovered from COVID-19. The CDR3 runs from the conserved cysteine through the conserved F or W. The D gene is left open where the match is weak.

>NA|TRBJ1-5|TRBV6-5
CASSRRTSNQPQHF
>TRBD2|TRBJ2-3|TRBV7-3
CASSKSGSRTDTQYF
>NA|TRBJ1-4|TRBV19
CASSIDWAGAATNEKLFF
>TRBD2|TRBJ2-4|TRBV15
CATSFSGRSKNIQYF
>TRBD1|TRBJ1-3|TRBV9
CASSARDSGNTIYF
>NA|TRBJ2-3|TRBV7-9
CASSWGQPSARDTQYF
>NA|TRBJ2-7|TRBV19
CASSILSAGPSYEQYF
>NA|TRBJ1-5|TRBV19
CASSIHLQYSNQPQHF
>TRBD1|TRBJ2-1|TRBV5-1
CASSAAGQGYNEQFF
>TRBD2|TRBJ2-7|TRBV7-8
CASSTPTSGSEQYF
>NA|TRBJ1-2|TRBV5-5
CASSSARVTVPNYGYTF
>NA|TRBJ2-5|TRBV12-5
CASGLGNRGLETQYF
>NA|TRBJ1-3|TRBV19
CASSETVSSGNTIYF
>TRBD1|TRBJ1-2|TRBV12-3/TRBV12-4
CASIRTGGYGYTF
>TRBD1|TRBJ1-5|TRBV30
CAWSYEIGTGDQPQHF
>NA|TRBJ1-3|TRBV7-9
CASSLGAGGATFQSTIYF
>TRBD1|TRBJ1-4|TRBV20-1
CSASKGAVGNEKLFF
>NA|TRBJ1-6|TRBV6-6
CASSYSSDNSPLHF
>TRBD2|TRBJ2-1|TRBV27
CASSGVLAGELNEQFF
>TRBD2|TRBJ2-5|TRBV7-2
CASSPTSGSAETQYF
>TRBD1|TRBJ1-3|TRBV7-3
CASSLAGTGSGNTIYF
>NA|TRBJ2-3|TRBV28
CASSFTGIGTDTQYF
>NA|TRBJ2-7|TRBV25-1
CASSESKAGGYEQYF
>NA|TRBJ1-3|TRBV6-4
CASSDSRRGVYTIYF
>TRBD1|TRBJ1-2|TRBV27
CASSPHISGQANYGYTF
>NA|TRBJ1-5|TRBV7-2
CASSLDGGSNQPQHF
>NA|TRBJ2-2|TRBV19
CASSNGDTGGELFF
>TRBD2|TRBJ2-7|TRBV27
CASSGRAYEQYF
>NA|TRBJ2-2|TRBV15
CATSRDFAGELFF
>NA|TRBJ1-2|TRBV10-1
CASSEDRNYGYTF
>NA|TRBJ1-2|TRBV5-1
CASSPGQRNYGYTF
>TRBD1|TRBJ2-1|TRBV7-7
CASSPDRGSYNEQFF
>TRBD1|TRBJ1-4|TRBV5-6
CASSFTGARDEKLFF
>TRBD1|TRBJ1-5|TRBV19
CASSTDRDAQPQHF
>NA|TRBJ1-2|TRBV14
CASSQTANYGYTF
>TRBD2|TRBJ2-5|TRBV3-1/TRBV3-2
CASSRAASGDQETQYF
>NA|TRBJ2-3|TRBV5-8
CASRKQGGTQYF
>NA|TRBJ2-3|TRBV12-3/TRBV12-4
CASSLGTPDTQYF
>TRBD2|TRBJ2-3|TRBV3-1/TRBV3-2
CASSQDTGRVKNPSTDTQYF
>TRBD1|TRBJ2-3|TRBV24-1
CATSDTGEGTDTQYF
>NA|TRBJ2-7|TRBV7-9
CASSYEGDYSLEQYF
>TRBD2|TRBJ2-1|TRBV23-1
CASSQSFGLADYNEQFF
>TRBD1|TRBJ1-5|TRBV2
CASGSPGTGGGQPQHF
>NA|TRBJ2-5|TRBV4-1
CASSQVGGGRRETQYF